These T cell receptor beta chains were read from a single sample in a study of spatial heterogeneity in lung cancer. One entry per CDR3 protein, called by TCRdb with MiXCR from the 5' RACE reads. The sample records about 16,000 distinct CDR3 sequences, 4.5% to 7% being singletons. Here the sequenced sample was lung tumor tissue, taken at surgery. These receptors came from a female donor with early-stage non-small cell lung cancer. Each CDR3 is given with its conserved first and last residue. The order of the fields is D gene, J gene, V gene, clone size, CDR3 protein, CDR3 DNA. D genes are given only for firm matches. Only part of the rows carry a size: once, few, many, or a class if the clone is expanded.

TRBD2 | TRBJ2-1 | TRBV30 | many | CAWSQRLAGEQFF | TGTGCCTGGAGTCAGCGACTAGCGGGTGAGCAGTTCTTC
NA | TRBJ1-6 | TRBV7-9 | medium-sized | CASSLRRGADSPLHF | TGTGCCAGCAGTCTCCGGAGGGGCGCGGATTCACCCCTCCACTTT
NA | TRBJ2-1 | TRBV11-3 | medium-sized | CASSSEGNEQFF | TGTGCCAGCAGCTCAGAAGGAAATGAGCAGTTCTTC
TRBD2 | TRBJ2-1 | TRBV5-1 | many | CASSLAGVNEQFF | TGCGCCAGCAGCTTAGCGGGAGTCAATGAGCAGTTCTTC
NA | TRBJ2-1 | TRBV27 | few | CASSPNPYNEQFF | TGTGCCAGCAGCCCCAACCCCTACAATGAGCAGTTCTTC
TRBD2 | TRBJ2-1 | TRBV14 | medium-sized | CASSQVAGASYNEQFF | TGTGCCAGCAGCCAAGTCGCGGGAGCGTCGTACAATGAGCAGTTCTTC
NA | TRBJ2-3 | TRBV12-3/TRBV12-4 | few | CASSLAEPTDTQYF | TGTGCCAGCAGTTTAGCGGAGCCCACAGATACGCAGTATTTT
NA | TRBJ2-3 | TRBV20-1 | NA | CSATGTSGTDTQYF | TGCAGTGCAACCGGGACCTCCGGCACAGATACGCAGTATTTT
NA | TRBJ2-7 | TRBV20-1 | NA | CSVGHEQYF | TGCAGTGTTGGACACGAGCAGTACTTC
TRBD1 | TRBJ2-1 | TRBV7-3 | many | CASSPQLRDRPDNEQFF | TGTGCCAGCAGCCCTCAACTCCGGGACAGGCCCGACAATGAGCAGTTCTTC
NA | TRBJ2-1 | TRBV3-1 | NA | CTSSQGRGSYNEQFF | TGTACCAGCAGCCAAGGGCGGGGCTCCTACAATGAGCAGTTCTTC
NA | TRBJ1-6 | TRBV4-1 | many | CASSQRQEANSPLHF | TGCGCCAGCAGCCAGCGACAGGAAGCCAATTCACCCCTCCACTTT
NA | TRBJ1-5 | TRBV10-3 | NA | CAISDGDGASQPQHF | TGTGCCATCAGTGACGGGGACGGGGCAAGTCAGCCCCAGCATTTT
NA | TRBJ2-6 | TRBV5-5 | many | CASSLWSVPSSGANVLTF | TGTGCCAGCAGCTTGTGGTCAGTTCCGTCCTCTGGGGCCAACGTCCTGACTTTC
TRBD1 | TRBJ2-5 | TRBV6-5 | NA | CASSYGDRDSGAQYF | TGTGCCAGCAGTTATGGGGACAGGGACTCCGGGGCCCAGTACTTC
NA | TRBJ1-1 | TRBV3-1 | NA | CASSQRGGTEAFF | TGTGCCAGCAGCCAACGAGGGGGCACTGAAGCTTTCTTT
TRBD1 | TRBJ1-5 | TRBV19 | many | CASTDRAYSNQPQHF | TGTGCCAGTACCGACAGGGCCTATAGCAATCAGCCCCAGCATTTT
TRBD1 | TRBJ2-3 | TRBV12-3/TRBV12-4 | medium-sized | CASSWGTAADTQYF | TGTGCCAGCAGTTGGGGGACAGCGGCAGATACGCAGTATTTT
NA | TRBJ1-1 | TRBV27 | many | CASSLNPDTEAFF | TGTGCCAGCAGTTTAAACCCGGACACTGAAGCTTTCTTT
TRBD2 | TRBJ2-1 | TRBV9 | many | CASSVGLAGFLDEQFF | TGTGCCAGCAGCGTAGGACTAGCGGGATTTTTAGATGAGCAGTTCTTC
NA | TRBJ2-3 | TRBV20-1 | many | CSARRRDGADTQYF | TGCAGTGCTAGAAGGCGGGATGGGGCAGATACGCAGTATTTT
NA | TRBJ2-2 | TRBV28 | medium-sized | CASRKNTGELFF | TGTGCCAGCAGAAAGAACACCGGGGAGCTGTTTTTT
NA | TRBJ1-1 | TRBV5-1 | many | CASSLDGGRGTEAFF | TGCGCCAGCAGCTTGGATGGGGGGCGAGGTACTGAAGCTTTCTTT
NA | TRBJ1-2 | TRBV20-1 | NA | CSASRGGDGYTF | TGCAGTGCTAGCCGGGGGGGCGATGGCTACACCTTC
TRBD1 | TRBJ2-7 | TRBV6-1 | many | CATGITDRVYEQYF | TGTGCCACCGGCATAACGGACAGGGTCTACGAGCAGTACTTC
TRBD1 | TRBJ2-1 | TRBV7-2 | many | CASSLFGTGLFF | TGTGCCAGCAGCTTATTTGGGACAGGGCTGTTCTTC
NA | TRBJ1-5 | TRBV27 | many | CASSSYSNQPQHF | TGTGCCAGCAGCTCCTATAGCAATCAGCCCCAGCATTTT
NA | TRBJ2-2 | TRBV20-1 | NA | CSAKSGATGELFF | TGCAGTGCTAAGTCTGGGGCCACCGGGGAGCTGTTTTTT
TRBD2 | TRBJ2-7 | TRBV20-1 | NA | CSARDPGREHGEQYF | TGCAGTGCTAGAGATCCAGGGCGGGAGCACGGCGAGCAGTACTTC
TRBD1 | TRBJ1-5 | TRBV6-5 | many | CASSRKTGDQPQHF | TGTGCCAGCAGTCGGAAGACAGGGGATCAGCCCCAGCATTTT
TRBD2 | TRBJ2-3 | TRBV3-1 | many | CASSRRRTSDTDTQYF | TGTGCCAGCAGCCGCCGGCGGACTAGCGACACAGATACGCAGTATTTT
NA | TRBJ1-5 | TRBV30 | many | CAWSVGWSRVSNQPQHF | TGTGCCTGGAGTGTAGGGTGGTCCAGAGTTTCTAATCAGCCCCAGCATTTT
NA | TRBJ1-5 | TRBV20-1 | many | CSASNRGQPQHF | TGCAGTGCTAGTAACCGGGGTCAGCCCCAGCATTTT
TRBD1 | TRBJ2-7 | TRBV18 | NA | CASSSDRGSTYEQYF | TGTGCCAGCTCGTCGGACAGGGGATCGACCTACGAGCAGTACTTC
NA | TRBJ2-3 | TRBV10-1 | many | CASSQTLGDTQYF | TGCGCCAGCAGTCAGACCCTTGGGGATACGCAGTATTTT
NA | TRBJ2-1 | TRBV20-1 | many | CSAAAGNYNEQFF | TGCAGTGCTGCTGCAGGGAACTACAATGAGCAGTTCTTC
NA | TRBJ2-3 | TRBV7-6 | many | CASRAGGSGTSTDTQYF | TGTGCCAGCAGAGCCGGGGGTAGCGGAACTAGCACAGATACGCAGTATTTT
NA | TRBJ2-7 | TRBV20-1 | NA | CSSGSRKNEQYF | TGCAGTAGCGGGTCTAGGAAAAACGAGCAGTACTTC
NA | TRBJ2-7 | TRBV5-1 | many | CASSLAGNYEQYF | TGCGCCAGCAGCTTGGCCGGCAACTACGAGCAGTACTTC
NA | TRBJ2-5 | TRBV7-8 | NA | CASSSGGTGWETQYF | TGTGCCAGCAGCTCCGGCGGGACGGGGTGGGAGACCCAGTACTTC
NA | TRBJ2-1 | TRBV5-1 | many | CASSLAMVGEQFF | TGCGCCAGCAGCTTGGCAATGGTGGGTGAGCAGTTCTTC
NA | TRBJ2-3 | TRBV30 | many | CAWTRGLTDTQYF | TGTGCCTGGACCAGGGGACTCACAGATACGCAGTATTTT
TRBD1 | TRBJ2-7 | TRBV7-9 | NA | CASSATGTGGAYEQYF | TGTGCCAGCAGCGCCACCGGGACAGGGGGGGCCTACGAGCAGTACTTC
NA | TRBJ2-2 | TRBV2 | many | CASRTGGTGELFF | TGTGCCAGCAGGACAGGAGGGACCGGGGAGCTGTTTTTT
NA | TRBJ1-5 | TRBV12-3/TRBV12-4 | few | CASSGQPNQPQHF | TGTGCCAGCAGTGGACAGCCAAATCAGCCCCAGCATTTT
NA | TRBJ1-1 | TRBV2 | many | CASSEDPGKRMNTEAFF | TGTGCCAGCAGTGAAGATCCGGGGAAGAGGATGAACACTGAAGCTTTCTTT
TRBD1 | TRBJ2-2 | TRBV7-7 | many | CASSLKQGAGELFF | TGTGCTAGCAGCTTGAAACAGGGGGCCGGGGAGCTGTTTTTT
NA | TRBJ1-5 | TRBV6-1 | many | CASSELHTLKSNQPQHF | TGTGCCAGCAGTGAACTCCATACCCTTAAGAGCAATCAGCCCCAGCATTTT
NA | TRBJ2-3 | TRBV5-1 | many | CASSLRGSPDTQYF | TGCGCCAGCAGCTTGCGGGGGAGCCCAGATACGCAGTATTTT
NA | TRBJ2-3 | TRBV28 | few | CASSLLQGFDSLDTQYF | TGTGCCAGCAGTTTACTCCAGGGGTTTGATTCGTTGGATACGCAGTATTTT
NA | TRBJ2-1 | TRBV5-1 | many | CASSLDENSGPYNEQFF | TGCGCCAGCAGCTTAGACGAGAACAGCGGACCCTACAATGAGCAGTTCTTC